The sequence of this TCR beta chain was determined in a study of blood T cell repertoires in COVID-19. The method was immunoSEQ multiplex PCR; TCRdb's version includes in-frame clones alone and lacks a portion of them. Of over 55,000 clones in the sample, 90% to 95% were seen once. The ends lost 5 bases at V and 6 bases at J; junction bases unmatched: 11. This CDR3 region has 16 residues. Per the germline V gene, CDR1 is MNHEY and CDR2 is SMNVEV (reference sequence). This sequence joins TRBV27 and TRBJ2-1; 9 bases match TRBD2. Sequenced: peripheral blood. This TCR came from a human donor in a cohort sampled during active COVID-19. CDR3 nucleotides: TGTGCCAGCAGTCTAGGGGCGGGGGGGCCCATCAATGAGCAGTTCTTC. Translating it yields CASSLGAGGPINEQFF.